The subject of this entry is one TCR beta chain. This clonotype came up a few times. The specificity of this receptor is unknown. Per-base quality was not reported, and no clone a single base away is much larger than it. The sample is drawn from a study of tumor-infiltrating lymphocytes in primary liver carcinoma (dated by TCRdb to 2016 to 2017). The study in broad terms: A handful of patients with histopathologically diagnosed primary liver carcinoma underwent surgical resection in China between late 2015 and 2016. High reproducibility was observed for the technical replicate repertoires, with mean shared-clone rates approximately 0.92 and correlation coefficients above 0.95. Roughly 3.65 to 7.13 million productive TCRbeta reads were obtained per sample, and no significant difference in read depth was found between tissue types. Across five regions of each liver tumor, along with adjacent normal tissue and blood, the study brought together TCRbeta repertoire sequencing, expression microarrays and whole-exome sequencing. TCRbeta repertoire sequencing covered 35 or so specimens from 5 patients: 25 or so tumor regions, 5 adjacent noncancerous liver tissues and 5 peripheral blood samples. Of the five patients (three men and two women, aged 30 to 69 years), four had hepatocellular carcinoma and one had combined HCC and intrahepatic cholangiocarcinoma. Tumors of the five patients were stage T1-T3 N0M0 with maximum diameters of about 4 to 10 cm. What the authors observed across the whole study: The top 250 clones accounted for a significantly greater share of the repertoire in tumors than in blood (p = 0.039). Consistent with antigen-driven expansion, pairs of tumor regions showed higher repertoire overlap (mean about 36%) than either tumor-adjacent pairs (about 17%) or tumor-blood pairs (about 15%). Since the samples were bulk and unsorted, there was no way to compare CD4+ and CD8+ T cell repertoires. Only the TCR beta chain was sequenced, so true repertoire diversity is likely underestimated because unpaired alpha chains were not captured. Only four or five patients were included in the study, and the authors note that the findings should be validated in a larger study.

Its CDR3 holds 13 amino acids, cysteine through phenylalanine. Solely the CDR3 DNA is kept, with 39 bases framed from the first base. From the germline V gene (reference sequence), CDR1 is WNHNN and CDR2 is SYGVQD. V loses 2 bases, J loses 2 bases, and the germline ends lie 6 bases apart. Blood RNA was extracted from unsorted whole blood with TRIzol reagent; germline DNA came from the DNeasy Blood & Tissue kit. Patients had chronic HBV infection and were treatment-naive at sampling. Before surgery, roughly 4.2 milliliters of peripheral blood were drawn into K2EDTA tubes. Starting from 450 to 500 ng total RNA, TCRbeta-specific cDNA was produced by reverse transcription with a constant-region primer and ProtoScript II reverse transcriptase. TCRbeta libraries were built with three nested multiplex PCR rounds, a slightly modified ARM-PCR procedure. Each of the first two PCR rounds ran for about 10 cycles and used multiplex TRBV1-TRBV30 forward primers together with a Cbeta reverse primer. Sample barcodes and Illumina adapters were added in a final 25-cycle PCR with Deep VentR polymerase. Before sequencing, amplicons between 200 and 500 bp were purified from gel using a QIAquick gel extraction kit. An Illumina HiSeq 2500 was used to sequence the TCRbeta amplicons with 250-bp paired-end reads. For the original study's pipeline: Quality trimming of reads was performed with Trimmomatic v0.33, and paired reads were merged with FLASH v1.2.11 so that full CDR3 sequences could be recovered. MiGEC v1.2.1b assigned V, D and J germline segments to the rearranged TCRbeta sequences. Clonotype statistics and Shannon-Wiener diversity indices were computed with VDJtools v1.0.0. To cut down on sampling bias, every analysis after diversity analysis relied on just the 250 most abundant clonotypes from each sample. TCRdb trimmed the raw reads at Q25, called clones with MiXCR and kept productive beta chains. Every entry covers one CDR3 protein and lists the most common genes and DNA from its rows. TCRdb, not the original authors, processed these V and J calls. This sample comprises approximately 210,000 distinct CDR3 sequences, around 60% of them detected only once. The leading ten clones occupy roughly 7% of the sample.

The chain was built from TRBV10-1 and TRBJ2-5; the D gene cannot be named for sure. The receptor comes from a woman between 55 and 75 years old with primary liver carcinoma and hepatitis B virus infection. The sample taken for sequencing was peripheral blood. The CDR3 amino acid sequence is: CASSEGKQETQYF. The bases are TGCGCCAGCAGTGAGGGTAAACAAGAGACCCAGTACTTC.